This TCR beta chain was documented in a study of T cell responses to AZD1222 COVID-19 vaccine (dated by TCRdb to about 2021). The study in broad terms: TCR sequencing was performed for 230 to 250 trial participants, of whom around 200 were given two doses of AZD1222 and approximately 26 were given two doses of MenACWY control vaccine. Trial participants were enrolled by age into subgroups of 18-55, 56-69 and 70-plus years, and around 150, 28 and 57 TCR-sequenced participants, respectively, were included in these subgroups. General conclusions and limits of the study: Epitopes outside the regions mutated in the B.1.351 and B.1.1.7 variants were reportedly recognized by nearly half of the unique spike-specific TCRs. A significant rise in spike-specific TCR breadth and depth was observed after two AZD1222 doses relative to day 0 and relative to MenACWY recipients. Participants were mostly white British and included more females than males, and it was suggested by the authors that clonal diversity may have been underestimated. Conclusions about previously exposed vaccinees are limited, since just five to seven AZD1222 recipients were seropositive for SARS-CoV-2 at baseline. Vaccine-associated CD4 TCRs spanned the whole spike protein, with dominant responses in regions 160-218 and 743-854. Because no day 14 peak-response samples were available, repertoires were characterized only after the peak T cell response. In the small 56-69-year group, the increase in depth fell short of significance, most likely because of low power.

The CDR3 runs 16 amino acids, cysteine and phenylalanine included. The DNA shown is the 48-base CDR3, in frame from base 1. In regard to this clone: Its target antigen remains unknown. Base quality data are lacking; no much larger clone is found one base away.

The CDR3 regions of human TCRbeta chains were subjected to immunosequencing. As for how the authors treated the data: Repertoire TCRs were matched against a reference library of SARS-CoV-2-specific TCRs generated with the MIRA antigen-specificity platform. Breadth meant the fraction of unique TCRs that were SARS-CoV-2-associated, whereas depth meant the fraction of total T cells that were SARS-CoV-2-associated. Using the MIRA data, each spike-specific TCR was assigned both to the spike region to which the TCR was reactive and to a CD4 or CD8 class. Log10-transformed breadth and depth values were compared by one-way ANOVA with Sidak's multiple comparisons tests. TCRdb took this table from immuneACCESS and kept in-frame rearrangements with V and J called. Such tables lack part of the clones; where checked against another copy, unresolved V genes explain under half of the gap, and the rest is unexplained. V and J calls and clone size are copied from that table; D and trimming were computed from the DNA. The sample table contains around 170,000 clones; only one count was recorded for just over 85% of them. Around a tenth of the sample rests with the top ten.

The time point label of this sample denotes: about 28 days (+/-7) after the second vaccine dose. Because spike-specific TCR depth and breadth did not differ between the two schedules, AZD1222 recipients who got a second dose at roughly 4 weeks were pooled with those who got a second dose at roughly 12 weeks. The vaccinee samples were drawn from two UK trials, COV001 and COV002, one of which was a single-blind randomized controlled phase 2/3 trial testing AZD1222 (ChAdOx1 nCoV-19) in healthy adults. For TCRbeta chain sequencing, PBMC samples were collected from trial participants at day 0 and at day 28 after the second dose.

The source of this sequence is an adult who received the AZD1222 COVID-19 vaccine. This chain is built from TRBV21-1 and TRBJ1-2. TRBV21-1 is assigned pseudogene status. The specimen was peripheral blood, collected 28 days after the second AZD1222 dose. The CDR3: CASNAPPGAANYGYTF. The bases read TGTGCCAGCAACGCTCCCCCCGGCGCAGCTAACTATGGCTACACCTTC.